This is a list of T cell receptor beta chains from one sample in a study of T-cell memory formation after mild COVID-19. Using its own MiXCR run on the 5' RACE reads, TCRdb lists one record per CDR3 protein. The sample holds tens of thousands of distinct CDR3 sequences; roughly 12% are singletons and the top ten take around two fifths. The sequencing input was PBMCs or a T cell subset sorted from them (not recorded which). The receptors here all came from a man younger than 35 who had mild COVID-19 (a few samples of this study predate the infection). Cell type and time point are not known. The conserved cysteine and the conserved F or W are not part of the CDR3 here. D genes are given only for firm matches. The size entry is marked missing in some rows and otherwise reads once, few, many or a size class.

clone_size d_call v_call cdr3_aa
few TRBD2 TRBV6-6 ASSYLRGGRETQY
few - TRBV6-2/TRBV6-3 ASSHSSYEQY
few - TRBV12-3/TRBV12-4 ASSPGFGTEAF
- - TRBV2 AATDNLSYEQY
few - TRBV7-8 ASSTLGGPDTQY
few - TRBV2 ASSERQGSALNTEAF
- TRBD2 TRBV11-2 ASSLSSGGWADTQY
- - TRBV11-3 ASSFGVLVGPSYNEQF
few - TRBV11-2 ASSLRTDYGYT
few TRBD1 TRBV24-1 ATSDLPGQGQETQY
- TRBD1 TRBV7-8 ASSPLTGVNSPLH
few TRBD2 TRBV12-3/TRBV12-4 ASDGGGTGELF
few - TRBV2 ASSAEVQAAYEQY
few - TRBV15 ATSRETGSGERNIQY
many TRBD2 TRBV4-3 ASSQEAPGGPAEQY
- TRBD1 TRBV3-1 ASSPQGGTEAF
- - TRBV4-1 ASSQQWDDEAF
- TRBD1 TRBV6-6 ASSWTGGGGELF
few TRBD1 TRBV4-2 ASSPTGGEDTEAF
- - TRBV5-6 ASSLSGDDYGYT
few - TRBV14 ASSQTGASPLH
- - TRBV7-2 ASSPQSSTFADTQY
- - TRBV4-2 ASSLPDLGETQY
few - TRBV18 ASSPGLGNTGELF
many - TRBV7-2 ASSFNYEQY
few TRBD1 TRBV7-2 ASSPQTTGAGEQY
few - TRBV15 ATSRYGVGGEQF
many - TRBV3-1 ASSQGFRAPLNQPQH
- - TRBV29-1 SVEQGTNEKLF